This T cell receptor (beta chain) came from a study of blood T cell repertoires in COVID-19. Study background: Spain, Italy and the United States supplied samples that represented acute and convalescent COVID-19. T cells, B-cell-depleted T cells, or PBMCs provided the cDNA or gDNA that served as material.

Original processing methods: Reference gene primer amplification gave nucleated cell count estimates. Profiled with immunoSEQ multiplex PCR; TCRdb holds only in-frame clones, not every one. V, J and clone size are taken as reported in that table, and D and trimming were inferred from the DNA itself. The sample lists roughly 180,000 clones, about 85% occurring once. CDR3 length equals 14 residues. Trimming shortened V by 4 bases and J by 1 base, and 9 bases separated the two germline ends. The germline V gene encodes CDR1 ENHRY and CDR2 SYGVKD. The receptor comes from a woman between 55 and 75 years old with acute or convalescent COVID-19. Material: peripheral blood. The chain links TRBV10-3 to TRBJ2-3, with a possible D match to TRBD2 (5 bases). The CDR3 spells CAISGTGGTDTQYF. DNA for the CDR3: TGTGCCATCAGTGGGACTGGGGGCACAGATACGCAGTATTTT.